The 24 T cell receptor beta chains in this list originate from one sample, sequenced in a study of control samples from healthy donors and cancer patients. TCRdb's table, derived via immunoSEQ multiplex PCR, lists solely in-frame clones and lacks some. The table records about 270,000 clones, roughly four fifths of them present only once. Sequenced: PBMCs. These receptors were obtained from a woman between 55 and 75 years old with lung cancer.

The J gene is TRBJ1-6, the V gene TRBV5-1; D gene ambiguous. V lost 0 bases to trimming and J lost 5 bases, with 6 bases between them. There are 14 residues in the CDR3. Germline CDR1 is SGHRS and CDR2 is YFSETQ. The CDR3 is CASSLGTNNSPLHF. The CDR3 DNA sequence: TGCGCCAGCAGCTTGGGCACGAATAATTCACCCCTCCACTTT. Combining the CDR3 with reference TRBV5-1 and TRBJ1-6 gives the whole variable domain KAGVTQTPRYLIKTRGQQVTLSCSPISGHRSVSWYQQTPGQGLQFLFEYFSETQRNKGNFPGRFSGRQFSNSRSEMNVSTLELGDSALYLCASSLGTNNSPLHFGNGTRLTVT.

The CDR3 DNA reads as TGTGCCACCATGGAGGGGGGGCAGGCTGAAAAACTGTTTTTT. Its protein is CATMEGGQAEKLFF. This chain links TRBV28 with TRBJ1-4; D perhaps matches TRBD1 (6 bases). CDR3 length: 14 residues. From germline, CDR1 is MDHEN and CDR2 SYDVKM. The V and J ends lost 10 bases and 7 bases respectively, with 19 bases between them.

This clone appeared once. The same CDR3 can be traced to other DNA sequences in this sample. The gene calls are TRBV5-1 and TRBJ2-1, with TRBD2 matching 8 bases. Germline CDR1 is SGHRS and CDR2 is YFSETQ. The J segment lost 10 bases and the V segment lost 0 bases, leaving 18 bases of the junction unmatched. The CDR3 has 18 amino acids. CDR3 sequence: CASSLGTGGALPFWEQFF. The CDR3 DNA sequence: TGCGCCAGCAGCTTGGGTACGGGGGGGGCCCTCCCCTTCTGGGAGCAGTTCTTC. The whole variable domain, remainder taken from reference TRBV5-1 and TRBJ2-1, is KAGVTQTPRYLIKTRGQQVTLSCSPISGHRSVSWYQQTPGQGLQFLFEYFSETQRNKGNFPGRFSGRQFSNSRSEMNVSTLELGDSALYLCASSLGTGGALPFWEQFFGPGTRLTVL.

The chain has TRBV7-9 and TRBJ2-7; the D call may be TRBD1 or TRBD2 (5 bases each). V was cut by 5 bases and J by 0 bases, with 11 bases left in between. Germline V CDR1 and CDR2: SEHNR, FQNEAQ (reference sequence). The CDR3 spans 14 residues. The CDR3 coding sequence is TGTGCCAGCAGCCCGGGACGGGTCTCCTACGAGCAGTACTTC. As protein: CASSPGRVSYEQYF.

This chain joins TRBV6-1 and TRBJ2-1, with D tentatively TRBD1 or TRBD2 (6 bases each). The germline CDR1 and CDR2 sequences are MNHNS and SASEGT. Between the trimmed V and J ends, which lost 1 base and 14 bases, there was a span of 9 bases. The CDR3 is made up of 11 amino acids. CDR3 in amino acids: CASSEVGGKFF. The DNA of the CDR3 is TGTGCCAGCAGTGAAGTAGGGGGGAAGTTCTTC.

The chain links TRBV20-1 to TRBJ2-1, with D maybe TRBD2 (6 bases). Trimming stripped 5 bases from V and 9 bases from J, with 11 bases between. CDR3 length: 11 residues. Germline V gene data show CDR1 as DFQATT and CDR2 as SNEGSKA (reference sequence). The CDR3 here is CSAGDGSEQFF. DNA of the CDR3: TGCAGTGCTGGTGACGGGAGTGAGCAGTTCTTC.

On this clone itself: Mismatch with germline at one junction end may stem from a read error. The chain has TRBV14 and TRBJ1-1; D unclear. The CDR3 has 11 residues. Germline V gene lookup returns CDR1 SGHDN and CDR2 FVKESK. CDR3 nucleotides: TGTGCCAGCAGCCAAGGAGCCCGGGCCACCTTT. Its protein is CASSQGARATF.

On this clone: At one of its ends the junction is not consistent with the germline gene, which may arise from a read error. The chain links TRBV3-1 (or the pseudogene TRBV3-2) to TRBJ2-4; D is uncertain. Germline V gene data show CDR1 as LGHDT and CDR2 as YNNKEL (reference sequence). This CDR3 is built from 16 residues. CDR3 amino acids: CASSQEVTAPNNIQYF. As DNA, the CDR3 is TGTGCCAGCAGCCAAGAAGTAACAGCCCCCAATAACATTCAGTACTTC.

The chain joins TRBV12-5 to TRBJ1-3; D remains unclear. V was trimmed by 4 bases and J by 0 bases, leaving 13 bases between them. The CDR3 extends over 16 amino acids. Germline loops: CDR1 LGHNT, CDR2 FRNRAP. This CDR3 reads CASGSIGQFSGNTIYF. DNA for the CDR3: TGTGCTAGTGGTTCTATAGGGCAGTTCTCTGGAAACACCATATATTTT.

The gene calls are TRBV5-1 and TRBJ2-3; D is ambiguous. Germline V gives CDR1 SGHRS, CDR2 YFSETQ. Deletions cut 0 bases from V and 0 bases from J, with 8 bases between. The CDR3 runs 15 residues. In DNA form, the CDR3 reads TGCGCCAGCAGCTTGGAGACACCTAGCACAGATACGCAGTATTTT. It codes for CASSLETPSTDTQYF.

The chain combines TRBV2 with TRBJ2-1, with D unresolved. Trimming took off 5 bases at V and 3 bases at J, with 5 bases between the two ends. The CDR3 runs 12 residues. CDR1 and CDR2 (germline): SNHLY, FYNNEI. CDR3 in DNA: TGTGCCAGCAGTCCGGACTACAATGAGCAGTTCTTC. Its protein product is CASSPDYNEQFF.

The CDR3 nucleotides are TGTGCCAGCAGTTACTCAGCAGGGATAGATGGCTACACCTTC. Translated, it gives CASSYSAGIDGYTF. The chain couples TRBV6-2 or TRBV6-3 to TRBJ1-2, with D possibly TRBD1 on 5 matching bases. This CDR3 spans 14 amino acids. The germline CDR1 and CDR2 sequences are MNHEY and SVGEGT. Trimming stripped 0 bases from V and 6 bases from J, with 11 bases between.

V and J are TRBV28 and TRBJ1-5; D unclear. V dropped 7 bases and J dropped 0 bases, with 7 bases sitting between them. The length of the CDR3 is 13 residues. Germline CDR1 and CDR2: MDHEN and SYDVKM. CDR3 protein: CASNGDSNQPQHF. The CDR3, as DNA: TGTGCCAGCAACGGTGATAGCAATCAGCCCCAGCATTTT. Together with reference TRBV28 and TRBJ1-5, the CDR3 gives the full variable domain: DVKVTQSSRYLVKRTGEKVFLECVQDMDHENMFWYRQDPGLGLRLIYFSYDVKMKEKGDIPEGYSVSREKKERFSLILESASTNQTSMYLCASNGDSNQPQHFGDGTRLSIL.

In DNA form, the CDR3 reads TGTGCCAGCAGCCCTAGCTCTGGGGCCAACGTCCTGACTTTC. Its protein is CASSPSSGANVLTF. V gene TRBV7-6 combines with J gene TRBJ2-6; D is undetermined. V dropped 5 bases and J dropped 0 bases, with 5 bases sitting between them. This CDR3 has 14 residues. CDR1 and CDR2 (germline): SGHVS, FNYEAQ.

This clone has more than one count but fewer than ten. The chain carries TRBV12-3 or TRBV12-4 and TRBJ1-4; D is undetermined. CDR3 length equals 12 residues. With 7 bases removed from V and 4 bases from J, the gap between germline ends came to 7 bases. The CDR3 nucleotides read TGTGCCAGCATAGGTAATAATGAAAAACTGTTTTTT. Translated, it gives CASIGNNEKLFF.

The chain joins TRBV2 to TRBJ2-5, with unresolved D. Between the trimmed V and J ends, which lost 5 bases and 3 bases, there was a span of 7 bases. The germline CDR1 and CDR2 sequences are SNHLY and FYNNEI. CDR3 length: 12 amino acids. For the CDR3, the DNA is TGTGCCAGCAGTAGCATCGAAGAGACCCAGTACTTC. This encodes CASSSIEETQYF.

This clone was recorded only once. The chain combines TRBV5-1 with TRBJ2-7; D possibly corresponds to TRBD2 (5 bases). CDR3 length: 16 amino acids. CDR1 and CDR2 from the germline V gene are SGHRS and YFSETQ. Trimming removed 0 bases at V and 6 bases at J, with 19 bases between. CDR3 sequence (DNA): TGCGCCAGCAGCTTGGATGAGGGTGGAGGTAAATCCGAGCAGTACTTC. Amino acids: CASSLDEGGGKSEQYF.

The sample holds a few counts of this clone. This chain links TRBV7-6 with TRBJ2-6; D remains ambiguous. CDR1 SGHVS and CDR2 FNYEAQ come from the germline V gene. V was cut by 5 bases and J by 6 bases, with 11 bases left in between. The CDR3 covers 14 residues. The CDR3 DNA follows: TGTGCCAGCAGCCGTTCTACTGTGGCCAACGTCCTGACTTTC. Amino acids: CASSRSTVANVLTF.

The chain has TRBV5-1 and TRBJ2-7; 8 bases map to TRBD1. CDR3 length: 15 residues. V was pared by 5 bases and J by 2 bases, with 9 bases of the junction left unmatched. CDR1 is SGHRS, CDR2 YFSETQ, per germline. The CDR3 nucleotides are TGCGCCAGCAGTGACCAGACAGGGGTTGCCTACGAGCAGTACTTC. Its protein product is CASSDQTGVAYEQYF.

This clone was picked up one time. V gene TRBV2 combines with J gene TRBJ2-5; D is tentatively TRBD1 or TRBD2 (5 bases each). The germline CDR1 and CDR2 sequences are SNHLY and FYNNEI. The CDR3 is 15 residues long. Between the trimmed V and J ends, which lost 0 bases and 1 base, there was a span of 9 bases. The CDR3 nucleotides are TGTGCCAGCAGTGAAGCGGGGGTAGGCCAAGAGACCCAGTACTTC. Its translation is CASSEAGVGQETQYF.

This sequence joins TRBV6-6 and TRBJ1-2; no reliable D call. CDR3 length equals 12 residues. In germline, CDR1 is MNHNY, CDR2 SVGAGI (reference sequence). Trimming removed 6 bases at V and 6 bases at J, with 11 bases between. This CDR3 reads CASSPRWDGYTF. CDR3 DNA sequence: TGTGCCAGCAGCCCTAGATGGGATGGCTACACCTTC.

This sequence joins TRBV6-5 and TRBJ1-4, with TRBD1 as a possible D gene (5 bases). This CDR3 region has 15 residues. Germline V gives CDR1 MNHEY, CDR2 SVGAGI. V was trimmed by 6 bases and J by 5 bases, leaving 16 bases between them. The CDR3 region is CASRAPGRQNEKLFF. CDR3 bases: TGTGCCAGCAGGGCCCCGGGACGGCAGAATGAAAAACTGTTTTTT.

The chain employs TRBV6-2 or TRBV6-3 and TRBJ1-5, with D tentatively TRBD1 (5 bases). The CDR3 sequence is 15 residues long. The V end was cut by 5 bases, the J end by 1 base, with 12 bases between. Germline CDR1 reads MNHEY; CDR2 reads SVGEGT. The CDR3 is CASSLGAGSNQPQHF. Here the CDR3 DNA reads TGTGCCAGCAGTCTTGGGGCAGGGAGCAATCAGCCCCAGCATTTT.

The chain employs TRBV10-1 and TRBJ2-1, with 7 bases lining up with TRBD2. This CDR3 comprises 17 residues. The germline CDR1 and CDR2 sequences are WNHNN and SYGVQD (reference sequence). J lost 7 bases, V lost 2 bases, and 14 bases had no gene match. The CDR3 region is CASSENPGVAGSNEQFF. CDR3 in DNA: TGCGCCAGCAGTGAGAACCCGGGAGTAGCGGGCTCGAATGAGCAGTTCTTC.